This T cell receptor beta chain was identified in a study of control samples from healthy donors and cancer patients. TCRdb's table, derived via immunoSEQ multiplex PCR, lists solely in-frame clones and lacks some. Counted here are about 72,000 clones, approximately 92% occurring once; the ten biggest clones make up approximately 5.8%. The CDR3 sequence is 14 residues long. CDR1 is MDHEN and CDR2 is SYDVKM in the germline V gene. V lost 6 bases and J lost 0, with 12 bases in between. The sample comprised blood. This receptor was obtained from a woman aged 55-69 years in good health. J is TRBJ2-7 and V is TRBV28, with no clear D. CDR3 nucleotide sequence: TGTGCCAGCAGATCTCCGGGTGTCTCCTACGAGCAGTACTTC. Its translation: CASRSPGVSYEQYF.